The 2 T cell receptor beta chains given below trace back to one sample, sequenced in a study of shared clonotypes between healthy human individuals. Assay used: immunoSEQ multiplex PCR; TCRdb lists only in-frame clones, some missing. The sample lists around 200,000 clones, roughly 93% occurring once. The material sequenced was naive CD4+ T cells sorted from blood. Subset indicated: CD45RA+ positively selected. All receptors derive from a woman in her thirties in good health.

V is TRBV5-1 and J is TRBJ1-2; D remains ambiguous. In germline, CDR1 is SGHRS, CDR2 YFSETQ. This CDR3 spans 14 amino acids. Trimming shortened V by 6 bases and J by 0 bases, and 12 bases separated the two germline ends. The CDR3 sequence: CASTPDGANYGYTF. In DNA form, the CDR3 reads TGCGCCAGCACGCCCGACGGAGCTAACTATGGCTACACCTTC.

The CDR3 DNA reads as TGTGCCAGCAGTTTATGGACAGGAGCATTCTATGGCTACACCTTC. Its translation: CASSLWTGAFYGYTF. V gene TRBV28 combines with J gene TRBJ1-2, with D tentatively TRBD1 (6 bases). The CDR3 loop spans 15 amino acids. Deletions cut 0 bases from V and 4 bases from J, with 12 bases between. Germline lookup yields CDR1 MDHEN and CDR2 SYDVKM.